The T cell receptor (beta chain) described here comes from a study of CD8 T cells in Susac syndrome (dated by TCRdb to between 2017 and 2020). Regarding the study in general: Whether CD8+ T cell activation and differentiation in Susac syndrome was antigen driven was tested using repertoire sequencing. Points the paper makes about the study in general: The number of individuals in the TCR sequencing and HLA analysis was recognized as being relatively small.

A distance of 17 bases separates the germline ends of V and J, which lose 0 bases and 5 bases respectively. The germline V gene (reference sequence) supplies CDR1 DFQATT and CDR2 SNEGSKA. The CDR3 goes from the cysteine to the phenylalanine over 15 residues. The retained sequence is limited to the CDR3, 45 bases, with the frame set at the first base. Peripheral blood CD8+ and CD4+ T cells from healthy donors, Susac syndrome patients and multiple sclerosis patients were profiled by high-throughput TCR beta sequencing. The healthy donors served as controls matched for age and sex. Bulk CD8+ and CD4+ T cells were purified by magnetic negative isolation, while CD8+ TEMRA cells were enriched using FACS. Blood was drawn into EDTA tubes, processed within 24 hours, and PBMCs were isolated by density gradient centrifugation. PBMCs destined for TCR sequencing were cryopreserved in liquid nitrogen and later thawed in a 37 °C water bath. Purity of sorted or isolated CD4+, CD8+ and CD8+ TEMRA cells was at least 90%.

In the case of this clonotype: There is no known antigen for this receptor. It has no much larger one-base neighbor in the sample; base qualities were not kept.

RNA was extracted with the RNeasy kit and roughly 0.5 to 1 ug was reverse transcribed using random hexamers. TCR beta CDR3 regions were amplified with the immunoSEQ multiplex PCR assay covering 54 Vbeta and 13 Jbeta segments. Bias from PCR amplification was corrected by using a synthetic template baseline for primer optimization and for computational correction. Regarding the original processing steps: Reads were assigned to V, D and J genes according to IMGT and analyzed in immunoSEQ Analyzer, with only productive sequences retained. Clonality was calculated as one minus the Shannon entropy normalized by log2 of the number of productive unique sequences. Public and private clones were assessed among the 100 most prevalent clones of each patient and control. A clone was defined as Susac-specific if it was absent from the healthy and MS cohorts, from more than 850 published viral clones and from other ImmuneACCESS disease sequences. TCRdb trimmed the raw reads at Q25, called clones with MiXCR and kept productive beta chains. CDR3 protein sequences are deduplicated, and each keeps its most common genes and DNA. These V and J calls rely on TCRdb rather than the paper's analysis. The sample table records 150,000 to 200,000 distinct CDR3 sequences; around 94% of these occur just once. The ten largest make up about 0.13% of the sample.

The rearrangement combines TRBV20-1 with TRBJ2-7; a weak D assignment points to TRBD1 (6 bases agree). The sample was CD4+ T cells from PBMCs. The TCR was taken from a human donor in good health. The CDR3 protein: CSARDFQGSPDEQYF. The DNA sequence is as follows: TGCAGTGCTAGAGATTTCCAGGGGAGTCCTGACGAGCAGTACTTC.